This T cell receptor beta chain was sequenced in a study of CD8 T cells in ankylosing spondylitis. Notes on the study in general: There was a TCR beta motif, made of several highly homologous variants, that appeared characteristic of ankylosing spondylitis blood. As for the disease-linked clones, they showed a CD8+ phenotype and occurred at relatively low frequencies in peripheral blood.

The CDR3 extends over 13 amino acids. Germline assignment: CDR1 SGHAT and CDR2 FQNNGV. Trimming stripped 5 bases from V and 11 bases from J, with 18 bases between. Molecular-barcoded quantitative 5'-RACE produced these TCR beta libraries. TCRdb reprocessed the 5' RACE reads with MiXCR, giving one entry per CDR3 protein. The data show hundreds of thousands of distinct CDR3 sequences, with 25% to 30% seen just once and 0.75% to 0.9% held by the top ten. For this clonotype: What it binds is not known.

The origin of this receptor is a male donor with ankylosing spondylitis. This rearrangement joins TRBV11-2 to TRBJ1-1; D is undetermined. The sequenced sample was blood, either unsorted or a sorted T cell fraction (not recorded which). The chain's CDR3 is CASSPGGWFKAFF. The CDR3, as DNA: TGTGCCAGCAGCCCTGGAGGTTGGTTTAAGGCTTTCTTT.